This entry lists 31 T cell receptor beta chains sequenced from one sample in a study of T cell repertoires in cytomegalovirus infection. MiXCR was run by TCRdb on the reads, yielding one entry per CDR3 protein. The sample shows 250,000 or so distinct CDR3 sequences, approximately 8.3% of them seen only once. The sequencing sample was made of PBMCs. These receptors originate from a human donor in good health (CMV status not recorded). Some clones in this sample may be carry-over from other donors' samples.

This clonotype was seen repeatedly, ten times or more. V gene TRBV6-5 combines with J gene TRBJ2-5, with 8 bases fitting TRBD1. CDR1 and CDR2 from the germline V gene are MNHEY and SVGAGI. J was trimmed by 5 bases and V by 7 bases; bases with no gene match: 6. This CDR3 spans 13 amino acids. This CDR3 is CASNVRQGETQYF. CDR3 nucleotides: TGTGCCAGCAACGTACGACAGGGGGAGACCCAGTACTTC.

The V gene is TRBV20-1, the J gene TRBJ2-5; unclear D gene. Trimming took 2 bases from V and 5 from J, leaving 9 bases between them. Germline CDR1 is DFQATT and CDR2 is SNEGSKA (reference sequence). The CDR3 runs to 12 residues. The CDR3: CSARPQAETQYF. The DNA for the CDR3 is TGCAGTGCTAGACCGCAGGCCGAGACCCAGTACTTC.

V and J are TRBV30 and TRBJ2-1; D is uncertain. The V and J ends lost 2 bases and 7 bases respectively, with 3 bases between them. The CDR3 loop spans 10 amino acids. CDR1 GTSNPN and CDR2 SVGIG come from the germline V gene (reference sequence). CDR3 in DNA: TGTGCCTGGAGTTGGAATGAGCAGTTCTTC. It is translated as CAWSWNEQFF.

This sequence joins TRBV19 and TRBJ1-5; D may be TRBD1 (6 bases). Trimming took off 3 bases at V and 4 bases at J, with 16 bases between the two ends. The CDR3 is made up of 16 amino acids. Germline loops: CDR1 LNHDA, CDR2 SQIVND (reference sequence). Here the CDR3 reads CASSIRRTDPNQPQHF. Written as DNA, the CDR3 is TGTGCCAGTAGTATTCGTCGGACAGACCCGAATCAGCCCCAGCATTTT.

This clonotype was seen at least ten times. This chain's CDR3 is CASSLALGTEAFF. The CDR3 coding sequence is TGTGCCAGCAGCTTAGCCTTGGGAACTGAAGCTTTCTTT. The chain is built from TRBV7-2 and TRBJ1-1; D remains unclear. V dropped 0 bases and J dropped 5 bases, with 7 bases sitting between them. Germline V gene sequence: CDR1 SGHTA, CDR2 FQGNSA. The CDR3 sequence is 13 residues long.

There are many counts of this clonotype. The rearrangement uses TRBV12-5 and TRBJ2-2; D perhaps matches TRBD2 (6 bases). Germline V lookup: CDR1 LGHNT, CDR2 FRNRAP. The CDR3 contains 15 residues. V lost 2 bases to trimming and J lost 0 bases, with 7 bases between them. CDR3 residues: CASGLPGANTGELFF. As DNA, the CDR3 is TGTGCTAGTGGTTTGCCGGGGGCGAACACCGGGGAGCTGTTTTTT.

This clonotype appeared a single time. This may stem from a read error, because a much larger clone lies one nucleotide away. The chain combines TRBV20-1 with TRBJ2-5; 7 bases are shared with TRBD2. The CDR3 is made up of 14 amino acids. Per germline, CDR1 DFQATT and CDR2 SNEGSKA (reference sequence). Trimming at V came to 2 bases and at J to 6 bases, leaving 9 bases not matched to a gene. Written as DNA, the CDR3 is TGCAGTGCTAGACCGGGCGGGAGAGCGAAGACCCAGTACTTC. This codes for CSARPGGRAKTQYF.

This clonotype was observed at least ten times. The chain links TRBV14 to TRBJ1-5; a weak D match, TRBD1 (6 bases). This CDR3 is 13 amino acids long. With 3 bases removed from V and 6 bases from J, the gap between germline ends came to 9 bases. CDR1 and CDR2 from the germline V gene are SGHDN and FVKESK. The CDR3 here is CASSQDSVQPQHF. The CDR3 region has the DNA TGTGCCAGCAGCCAGGACAGTGTTCAGCCCCAGCATTTT.

This clonotype was seen at least ten times. J is TRBJ1-1 and V is TRBV5-6; 7 bases agree with TRBD1. V gave up 0 bases and J gave up 2 bases; unmatched junction bases: 7. The CDR3 covers 16 residues. CDR1 SGHDT and CDR2 YYEEEE come from the germline V gene. The CDR3 DNA follows: TGTGCCAGCAGCTTGGTACCGGGACAGCGAAACACTGAAGCTTTCTTT. It specifies CASSLVPGQRNTEAFF.

This clonotype was recorded many times. CDR3 sequence (DNA): TGTGCCAGCAGCTTAAGGCTAGCGGGGGGGTTGAGCACAGATACGCAGTATTTT. Residues: CASSLRLAGGLSTDTQYF. The genes are TRBV7-2 and TRBJ2-3, with TRBD2 matching 12 bases. The CDR3 covers 18 residues. From germline, CDR1 is SGHTA and CDR2 FQGNSA. V shed 2 bases and J 0 bases; nucleotides not matched to a gene: 6.

This clonotype was detected only a few times. The chain joins TRBV7-3 to TRBJ2-3, with TRBD2 matching 8 bases. CDR1 and CDR2 from the germline V gene are SGHTA and FQGTGA. The CDR3 consists of 16 residues. V was pared by 5 bases and J by 3 bases, with 10 bases of the junction left unmatched. CDR3 protein: CASSPAGGGGTDTQYF. As DNA, the CDR3 is TGTGCCAGCAGCCCCGCCGGTGGCGGGGGGACAGATACGCAGTATTTT.

This clonotype has a count of ten or more. The V call is TRBV6-5, the J call TRBJ2-1; 15 nucleotides match TRBD2. Germline-derived CDR1 and CDR2 are MNHEY and SVGAGI. The CDR3 runs 17 residues. The V segment lost 6 bases and the J segment 8 bases; nucleotides outside the gene matches: 11. The CDR3 loop reads CASRLMGLAGGLHEQFF. In DNA form, the CDR3 reads TGTGCCAGCAGACTAATGGGACTAGCGGGAGGTCTACATGAGCAGTTCTTC.

This clonotype was counted only a few times. This chain joins TRBV14 and TRBJ1-6; D is uncertain. Germline CDR1 reads SGHDN; CDR2 reads FVKESK. Trimming removed 4 bases from V and 7 bases from J, with 14 bases in between. CDR3 size: 15 residues. The DNA for the CDR3 is TGTGCCAGCAGCCCCCTCCGGGAGGGAAATTCACCCCTCCACTTT. Amino acid sequence: CASSPLREGNSPLHF.

This clonotype has only a few counts. The chain has TRBV7-6 and TRBJ2-7; 10 bases align to TRBD1. From germline, CDR1 is SGHVS and CDR2 FNYEAQ. The CDR3 is 14 residues long. Losses at the gene ends were 5 bases for V and 4 bases for J; bases not matched to a gene: 5. CDR3 bases: TGTGCCAGCAGCCCTACGGACAGGGGGTACGAGCAGTACTTC. Translated: CASSPTDRGYEQYF.

In this sample, this clonotype turned up many times. The chain uses TRBV28 and TRBJ2-1; 8 bases align to TRBD2. The ends lost 4 bases at V and 8 bases at J; junction bases unmatched: 10. There are 15 residues in the CDR3. The germline gives CDR1 MDHEN, CDR2 SYDVKM. CDR3 protein: CASSSAFGTSHEQFF. The CDR3 nucleotides read TGTGCCAGCAGTTCAGCTTTTGGGACTAGTCATGAGCAGTTCTTC.

The chain combines TRBV7-2 with TRBJ2-7; tentatively, D is TRBD2 (5 bases). Germline V gene data show CDR1 as SGHTA and CDR2 as FQGNSA. The CDR3 has 13 amino acids. V gave up 0 bases and J gave up 7 bases, with 10 bases separating them. The CDR3 reads CASSLAGSQEQYF. The CDR3 DNA follows: TGTGCCAGCAGCTTAGCGGGGAGTCAAGAGCAGTACTTC.

This clonotype was observed many times. Here the CDR3 DNA reads TGTGCCAGCAGTCCTGGACAGGGCGTTCGTCTCTATGGCTACACCTTC. Amino acid sequence: CASSPGQGVRLYGYTF. The chain employs TRBV28 and TRBJ1-2; 8 nucleotides align to TRBD1. This CDR3 has 16 residues. J was trimmed by 4 bases and V by 5 bases; bases with no gene match: 12. Germline loops: CDR1 MDHEN, CDR2 SYDVKM.

This clonotype was recorded many times. In DNA form, the CDR3 reads TGTGCCAGCAGCTTAGCGTGGCAGGCTGGCACTGAAGCTTTCTTT. Translating gives CASSLAWQAGTEAFF. This chain uses TRBV7-2 with TRBJ1-1; D is unresolved. The germline CDR1 and CDR2 sequences are SGHTA and FQGNSA. CDR3 length: 15 amino acids. Trimming took 0 bases from V and 4 from J, leaving 12 bases between them.

This clonotype was seen repeatedly, ten times or more. A junction end diverges from the germline sequence, so it may reflect a read error. The rearrangement joins TRBV7-2 to TRBJ2-5, with TRBD2 matching 9 bases. Germline V lookup: CDR1 SGHTA, CDR2 FQGNSA. This CDR3 has 14 residues. CDR3 residues: CASTLAGELETQYF. The DNA for the CDR3 is TGTGCCAGCACCTTAGCGGGAGAGCTTGAGACCCAGTACTTC.

Comments on this clonotype: The germline gene is not matched at one end of the junction; a read error may be the cause. J is TRBJ2-5 and V is TRBV4-1; the D gene could be TRBD1 or TRBD2 (5 bases each). Germline CDR1 is MGHRA and CDR2 is YSYEKL. This CDR3 spans 13 amino acids. CDR3 nucleotides: TGTGCCAGCAGCCAAGATGCAGGGAGGACCCAGTACTTC. Translating it yields CASSQDAGRTQYF.

This clonotype was observed at least ten times. The chain joins TRBV4-3 to TRBJ2-2; 10 nucleotides line up with TRBD2. The V gene's germline CDR1 is LGHNA and CDR2 YSLEER. The CDR3 runs to 16 residues. With V trimmed by 10 bases and J by 1 base, 9 bases remained unmatched. Written as DNA, the CDR3 is TGCGCCAACTTGACCGGGACTAGCGAGAACACCGGGGAGCTGTTTTTT. Amino acid sequence: CANLTGTSENTGELFF.

This clonotype occurred a few times. The chain carries TRBV4-1 and TRBJ1-4; D call uncertain. Between the trimmed V and J ends, which lost 0 bases and 12 bases, there was a span of 20 bases. CDR1 and CDR2 (germline): MGHRA, YSYEKL. The CDR3 is 16 amino acids. CDR3: CASSQDRSRAIEELFF. The CDR3 DNA follows: TGCGCCAGCAGCCAAGATCGGAGTAGGGCGATCGAAGAACTGTTTTTT.

This clonotype was counted at least ten times. A read error may produce the germline difference seen at one junction end. The chain combines TRBV7-7 with TRBJ1-5; tentatively, D is TRBD1 (5 bases). The CDR3 has 15 residues. Germline assignment: CDR1 SSHAT and CDR2 FNYEAQ (reference sequence). Here the CDR3 DNA reads TGTGCTAGCAGCTTAGTCCAGGGAGAGTCTCAGCCCCAGCATTTT. Residues: CASSLVQGESQPQHF. The full variable domain, in which reference TRBV7-7 and TRBJ1-5 provide the parts outside the CDR3, is GAGVSQSPRYKVTKRGQDVTLRCDPISSHATLYWYQQALGQGPEFLTYFNYEAQPDKSGLPSDRFSAERPEGSISTLTIQRTEQRDSAMYRCASSLVQGESQPQHFGDGTRLSIL.

There are many counts of this clonotype. This chain links TRBV7-3 with TRBJ2-6; D is undetermined. Germline V gene lookup returns CDR1 SGHTA and CDR2 FQGTGA. The CDR3 consists of 18 residues. V lost 0 bases, J lost 0 bases, and 12 bases lay in between. The CDR3 spells CASSLTSGQLSGANVLTF. The DNA of the CDR3 is TGTGCCAGCAGCTTAACGTCCGGCCAGCTCTCTGGGGCCAACGTCCTGACTTTC.

This clonotype showed up many times. This chain connects TRBV12-3 or TRBV12-4 to TRBJ2-3; D unclear. The CDR3 contains 14 residues. Trimming took 3 bases from V and 1 from J, leaving 8 bases between them. The CDR3 loop reads CASSFPGRTDTQYF. In nucleotides, the CDR3 is TGTGCCAGCAGTTTCCCGGGCCGCACAGATACGCAGTATTTT.

This clonotype was counted many times. This chain joins TRBV7-9 and TRBJ2-7; D gene ambiguous. CDR3 length: 15 amino acids. The germline CDR1 and CDR2 sequences are SEHNR and FQNEAQ (reference sequence). V was cut by 4 bases and J by 4 bases, with 17 bases left in between. CDR3: CASSSGPPVAYEQYF. The CDR3, as DNA: TGTGCCAGCAGCTCTGGACCGCCAGTGGCTTACGAGCAGTACTTC.

The CDR3, as DNA: TGTGCCAGCAGCTTTAGCGGGAGTAACACCGGGGAGCTGTTTTTT. It specifies CASSFSGSNTGELFF. The J gene is TRBJ2-2, the V gene TRBV7-9; 9 bases map to TRBD2. The CDR3 spans 15 residues. V trimming: 3 bases; J trimming: 2 bases; junction bases outside the gene matches: 1. Looked up from germline, CDR1 is SEHNR and CDR2 is FQNEAQ (reference sequence).

This clonotype was seen a few times. This chain links TRBV30 with TRBJ1-1, with TRBD1 matching 7 bases. The trim removed 0 bases at V and 5 bases at J, leaving 12 bases unmatched. The CDR3 extends over 16 amino acids. Per the germline V gene, CDR1 is GTSNPN and CDR2 is SVGIG (reference sequence). The CDR3 region is CAWSVAIRDRSTEAFF. CDR3 DNA: TGTGCCTGGAGTGTCGCGATCAGGGACAGATCAACTGAAGCTTTCTTT.

This clonotype appeared once. The V call is TRBV9, the J call TRBJ2-1; D call uncertain. The CDR3 totals 13 residues. The ends were cut back, 2 bases at V and 7 bases at J, with 10 bases in the middle. From germline, CDR1 is SGDLS and CDR2 YYNGEE. As DNA, the CDR3 is TGTGCCAGCAGCGTCCTTATTGGGAATGAGCAGTTCTTC. It specifies CASSVLIGNEQFF.

This clonotype was recorded at least ten times. The rearrangement links TRBV12-3 or TRBV12-4 to TRBJ1-1, with a possible D match to TRBD1 (6 bases). This CDR3 is built from 13 residues. V gave up 6 bases and J gave up 9 bases, with 17 bases separating them. This CDR3 reads CASRFTGPPQAFF. In DNA, the CDR3 is TGTGCCAGCAGGTTTACAGGGCCGCCGCAAGCTTTCTTT.

This clonotype was detected ten times or more. V and J are TRBV7-2 and TRBJ2-5; TRBD2 aligns across 8 bases. CDR3 size: 13 residues. The V segment lost 7 bases and the J segment 4 bases; nucleotides outside the gene matches: 5. CDR1 is SGHTA and CDR2 is FQGNSA in the germline V gene. The CDR3 DNA follows: TGTGCCAGCACGCATAGCGGGATAGAGACCCAGTACTTC. The encoded protein is CASTHSGIETQYF. The variable domain in full, with the rest retrieved from reference TRBV7-2 and TRBJ2-5, is GAGVSQSPSNKVTEKGKDVELRCDPISGHTALYWYRQSLGQGLEFLIYFQGNSAPDKSGLPSDRFSAERTGGSVSTLTIQRTQQEDSAVYLCASTHSGIETQYFGPGTRLLVL.